The T cell receptor beta chain described here comes from a study of blood T cell repertoires in COVID-19. Study background: Spain, Italy and the United States supplied samples that represented acute and convalescent COVID-19.

In the authors' methods: Amplification of reference gene primers was used by the study to estimate nucleated cell counts. TCRdb's table, derived via immunoSEQ multiplex PCR, lists solely in-frame clones and lacks some. V, J and clone size reflect that table, while D and trimming were determined from the DNA. Altogether about 140,000 clones are present, about 86% being singletons, with the ten largest covering 8.2%. The sample comprised peripheral blood. The receptor's source is a woman aged 55 to 70 with acute or convalescent COVID-19.

CDR3 protein: CASSPSDLETQYF. The CDR3 DNA sequence: TGTGCCAGCTCACCATCAGATTTAGAGACCCAGTACTTC. The V and J genes are TRBV18 and TRBJ2-5; D not certain. The ends were cut back, 2 bases at V and 4 bases at J, with 8 bases in the middle. Germline lookup yields CDR1 KGHSH and CDR2 LQKENI. This CDR3 is 13 amino acids long.